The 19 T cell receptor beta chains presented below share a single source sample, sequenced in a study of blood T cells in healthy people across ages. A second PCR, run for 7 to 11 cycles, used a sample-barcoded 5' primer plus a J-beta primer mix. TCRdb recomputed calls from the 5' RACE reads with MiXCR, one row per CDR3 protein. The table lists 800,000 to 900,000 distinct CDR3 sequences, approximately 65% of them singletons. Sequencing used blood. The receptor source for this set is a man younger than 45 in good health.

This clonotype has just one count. CDR3: CASTLEVDTQYF. The CDR3, as DNA: TGTGCCAGCACCCTCGAGGTAGATACGCAGTATTTT. The chain combines TRBV12-3 or TRBV12-4 with TRBJ2-3; D remains unclear. CDR3 size: 12 residues. Trimming pared 7 bases from V and 5 bases from J, leaving 10 bases between.

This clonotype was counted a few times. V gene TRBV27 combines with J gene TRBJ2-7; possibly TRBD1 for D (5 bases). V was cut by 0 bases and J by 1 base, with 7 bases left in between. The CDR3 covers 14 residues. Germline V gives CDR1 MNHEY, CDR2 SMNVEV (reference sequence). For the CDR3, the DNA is TGTGCCAGCAGTTTATCGTCAGGGTCCTACGAGCAGTACTTC. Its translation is CASSLSSGSYEQYF.

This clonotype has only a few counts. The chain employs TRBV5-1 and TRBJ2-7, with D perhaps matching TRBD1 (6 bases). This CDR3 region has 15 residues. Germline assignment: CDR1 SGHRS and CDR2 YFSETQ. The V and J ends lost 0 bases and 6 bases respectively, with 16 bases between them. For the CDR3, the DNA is TGCGCCAGCAGCTTGGAGGCAGGGGAAACTTTCGAGCAGTACTTC. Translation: CASSLEAGETFEQYF.

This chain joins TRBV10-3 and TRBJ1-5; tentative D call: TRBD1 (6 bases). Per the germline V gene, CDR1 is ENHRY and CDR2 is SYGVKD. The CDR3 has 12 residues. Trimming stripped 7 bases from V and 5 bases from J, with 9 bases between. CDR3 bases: TGTGCCATCAAGGGGGAGGATCAGCCCCAGCATTTT. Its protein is CAIKGEDQPQHF.

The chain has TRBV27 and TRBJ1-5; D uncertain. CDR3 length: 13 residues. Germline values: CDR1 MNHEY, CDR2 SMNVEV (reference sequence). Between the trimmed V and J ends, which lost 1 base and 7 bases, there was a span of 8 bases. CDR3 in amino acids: CASSLFLEQPQHF. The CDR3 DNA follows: TGTGCCAGCAGTTTATTCCTCGAACAGCCCCAGCATTTT.

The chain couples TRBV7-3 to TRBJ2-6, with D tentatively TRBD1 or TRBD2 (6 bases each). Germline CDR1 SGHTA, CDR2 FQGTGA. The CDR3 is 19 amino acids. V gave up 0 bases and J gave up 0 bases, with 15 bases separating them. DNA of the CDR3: TGTGCCAGCAGCTTAACGGGTGGGGGGCTGAGCTCTGGGGCCAACGTCCTGACTTTC. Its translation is CASSLTGGGLSSGANVLTF.

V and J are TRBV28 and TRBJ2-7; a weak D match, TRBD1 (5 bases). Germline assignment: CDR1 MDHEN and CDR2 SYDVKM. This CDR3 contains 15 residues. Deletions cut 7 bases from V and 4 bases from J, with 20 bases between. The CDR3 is CASTRQSGGDYEQYF. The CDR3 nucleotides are TGTGCCAGCACCCGACAGTCCGGTGGGGATTACGAGCAGTACTTC.

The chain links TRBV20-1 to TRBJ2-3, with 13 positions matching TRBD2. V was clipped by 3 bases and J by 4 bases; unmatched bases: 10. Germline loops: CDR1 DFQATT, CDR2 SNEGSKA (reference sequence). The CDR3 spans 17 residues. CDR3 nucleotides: TGCAGTGCTAGGGGGACTAGCGGGGAGGCTATTTCAGATACGCAGTATTTT. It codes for CSARGTSGEAISDTQYF.

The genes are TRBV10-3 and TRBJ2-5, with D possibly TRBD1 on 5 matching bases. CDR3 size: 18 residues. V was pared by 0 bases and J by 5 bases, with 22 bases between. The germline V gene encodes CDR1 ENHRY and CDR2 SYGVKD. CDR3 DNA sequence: TGTGCCATCAGTGAGTCCTTTTCAGGACAACCAGATGGGGAGACCCAGTACTTC. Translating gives CAISESFSGQPDGETQYF.

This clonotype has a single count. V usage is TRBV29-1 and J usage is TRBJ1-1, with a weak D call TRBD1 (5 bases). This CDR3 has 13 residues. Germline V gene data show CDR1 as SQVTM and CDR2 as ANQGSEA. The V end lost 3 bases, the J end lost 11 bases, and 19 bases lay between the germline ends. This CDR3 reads CSVDWKGVPRAFF. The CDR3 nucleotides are TGCAGCGTTGACTGGAAAGGGGTCCCTCGGGCTTTCTTT. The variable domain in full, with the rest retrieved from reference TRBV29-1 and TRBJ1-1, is SAVISQKPSRDICQRGTSLTIQCQVDSQVTMMFWYRQQPGQSLTLIATANQGSEATYESGFVIDKFPISRPNLTFSTLTVSNMSPEDSSIYLCSVDWKGVPRAFFGQGTRLTVV.

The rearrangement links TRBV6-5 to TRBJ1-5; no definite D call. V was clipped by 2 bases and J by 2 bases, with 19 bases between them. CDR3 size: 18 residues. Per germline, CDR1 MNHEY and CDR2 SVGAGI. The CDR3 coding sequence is TGTGCCAGCAGTTACCCAGGAGGGCACGACTATCGCAATCAGCCCCAGCATTTT. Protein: CASSYPGGHDYRNQPQHF.

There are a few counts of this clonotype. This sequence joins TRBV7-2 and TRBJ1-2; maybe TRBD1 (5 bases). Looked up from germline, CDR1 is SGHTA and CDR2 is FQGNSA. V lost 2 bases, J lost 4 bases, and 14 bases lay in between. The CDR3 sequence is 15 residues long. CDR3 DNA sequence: TGTGCCAGCAGCTTAAAGCCCACTGGGGCCTATGGCTACACCTTC. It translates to CASSLKPTGAYGYTF.

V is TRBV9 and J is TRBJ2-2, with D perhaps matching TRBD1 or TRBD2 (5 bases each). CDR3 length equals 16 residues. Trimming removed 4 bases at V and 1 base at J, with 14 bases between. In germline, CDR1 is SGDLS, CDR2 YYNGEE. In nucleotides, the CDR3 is TGTGCCAGCAGCAACCGGGACCTTCAGAACACCGGGGAGCTGTTTTTT. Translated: CASSNRDLQNTGELFF.

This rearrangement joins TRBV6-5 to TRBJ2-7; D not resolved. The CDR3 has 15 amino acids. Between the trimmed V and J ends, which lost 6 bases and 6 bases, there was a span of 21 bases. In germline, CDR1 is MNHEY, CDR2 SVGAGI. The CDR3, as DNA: TGTGCCAGCAGACCGGTACTCGGGCTAAAGGGCGAGCAGTACTTC. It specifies CASRPVLGLKGEQYF.

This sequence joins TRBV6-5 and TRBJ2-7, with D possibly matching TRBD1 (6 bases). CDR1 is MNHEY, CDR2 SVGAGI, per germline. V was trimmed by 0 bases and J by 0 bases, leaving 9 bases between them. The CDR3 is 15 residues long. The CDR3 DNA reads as TGTGCCAGCAGTTACTCCAGGACAGCCTCCTACGAGCAGTACTTC. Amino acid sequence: CASSYSRTASYEQYF.

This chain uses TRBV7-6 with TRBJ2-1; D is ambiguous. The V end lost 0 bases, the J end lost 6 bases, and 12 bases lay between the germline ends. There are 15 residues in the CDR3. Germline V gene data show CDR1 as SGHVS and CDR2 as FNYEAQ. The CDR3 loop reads CASSLAATLGNEQFF. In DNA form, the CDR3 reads TGTGCCAGCAGCTTAGCGGCTACGCTAGGCAATGAGCAGTTCTTC.

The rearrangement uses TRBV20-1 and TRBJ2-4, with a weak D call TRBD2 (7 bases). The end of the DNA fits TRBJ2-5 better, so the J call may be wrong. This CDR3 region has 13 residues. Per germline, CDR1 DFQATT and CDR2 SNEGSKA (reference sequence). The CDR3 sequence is CSAVGGAEETQYF. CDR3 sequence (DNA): TGCAGTGCCGTAGGGGGGGCCGAGGAGACCCAGTACTTC.

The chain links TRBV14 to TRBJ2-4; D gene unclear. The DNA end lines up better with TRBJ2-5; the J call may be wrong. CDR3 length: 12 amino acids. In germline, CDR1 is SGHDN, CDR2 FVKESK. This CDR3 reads CASAPVQETQYF. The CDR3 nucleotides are TGTGCCAGCGCGCCAGTCCAAGAGACCCAGTACTTC.

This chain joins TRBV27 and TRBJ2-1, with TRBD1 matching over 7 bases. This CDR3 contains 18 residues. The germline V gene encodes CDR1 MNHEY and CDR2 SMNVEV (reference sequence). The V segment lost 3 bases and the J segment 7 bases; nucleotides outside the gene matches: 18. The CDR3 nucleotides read TGTGCCAGCAGTTTGGCCGGGACAGTGGAAATGATAAGGAATGAGCAGTTCTTC. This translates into CASSLAGTVEMIRNEQFF.